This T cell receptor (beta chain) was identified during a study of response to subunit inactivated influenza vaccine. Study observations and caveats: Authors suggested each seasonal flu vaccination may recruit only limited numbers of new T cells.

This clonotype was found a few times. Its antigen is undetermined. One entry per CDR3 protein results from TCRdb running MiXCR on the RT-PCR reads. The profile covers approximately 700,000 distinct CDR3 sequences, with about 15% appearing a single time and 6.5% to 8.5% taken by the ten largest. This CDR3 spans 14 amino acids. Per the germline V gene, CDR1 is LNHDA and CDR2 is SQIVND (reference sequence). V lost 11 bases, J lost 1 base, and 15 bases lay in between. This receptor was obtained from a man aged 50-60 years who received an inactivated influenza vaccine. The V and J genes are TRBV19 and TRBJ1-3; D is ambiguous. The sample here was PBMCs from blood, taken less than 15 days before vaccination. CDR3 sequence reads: CAATGGSSGNTIYF. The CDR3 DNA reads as TGTGCCGCAACCGGCGGCAGTTCTGGAAACACCATATATTTT.